The 15 T cell receptor beta chains below were found in one sample sequenced in a study of T-cell reconstitution after alpha-beta-depleted transplantation in children. Preparation of the TCRbeta library involved a method that used unique molecular identifiers. Via MiXCR, TCRdb re-called the PCR reads, giving one row per CDR3 protein. The sample has around 600,000 distinct CDR3 sequences; around a sixth are singletons. This material consisted of PBMCs from the stem cell graft donor, taken from the stem cell graft. The source is a human donor who donated a stem cell graft to a child with acute myeloid leukemia.

This clonotype was observed many times. The chain uses TRBV12-3 or TRBV12-4 and TRBJ2-7; D is ambiguous. Trimming left V 3 bases short and J 2 bases short, with 8 bases between. The CDR3 is 13 amino acids. The CDR3 sequence is CASSFGLPYEQYF. In DNA form, the CDR3 reads TGTGCCAGCAGTTTTGGCCTTCCCTACGAGCAGTACTTC.

To note about this clonotype: This may be a read error: a much more frequent sequence differs by one nucleotide. This chain uses TRBV11-2 with TRBJ1-2; TRBD1 is a possible D gene (6 bases). The CDR3 spans 16 residues. Germline V gives CDR1 SGHAT, CDR2 FQNNGV. CDR3 nucleotides: TGTGCCAGCAGCTTAGGTCCAGGGGCCCAAGGGTATGCCTACACCTTC. Residues: CASSLGPGAQGYAYTF.

This clonotype has only a few counts. The J gene is TRBJ2-1, the V gene TRBV7-2, with D perhaps matching TRBD2 (5 bases). CDR1 SGHTA and CDR2 FQGNSA come from the germline V gene. The CDR3 length is 15 residues. V lost 4 bases and J 4 bases, leaving 14 bases between the germline ends. The CDR3 sequence is CASSSSGVLYNEQFF. The DNA for the CDR3 is TGTGCCAGCAGCTCCTCCGGGGTACTATACAATGAGCAGTTCTTC.

This clonotype has ten or more counts. This chain uses TRBV6-5 with TRBJ2-2, with D uncertain. The CDR3 runs 15 residues. V lost 2 bases and J 4 bases, leaving 11 bases between the germline ends. Per germline, CDR1 MNHEY and CDR2 SVGAGI. The CDR3 region is CASSYTPTGTGELFF. The CDR3 DNA reads TGTGCCAGCAGTTACACGCCGACGGGCACCGGGGAGCTGTTTTTT.

The CDR3 DNA reads as TGCGCCAGCAGCCAAGAAGGTGGACTCCGATCACCCCTCCACTTT. Residues: CASSQEGGLRSPLHF. The chain employs TRBV4-1 and TRBJ1-6, with D uncertain. V lost 0 bases to trimming and J lost 10 bases, with 13 bases between them. Germline CDR1 reads MGHRA; CDR2 reads YSYEKL. The CDR3 covers 15 residues.

Ten or more counts support this clonotype. The chain uses TRBV29-1 and TRBJ2-3; 8 bases are a match to TRBD1. Unmatched junction bases numbered 4, after V lost 5 bases and J lost 0 bases. There are 14 residues in the CDR3. Germline CDR1 SQVTM, CDR2 ANQGSEA. In nucleotides, the CDR3 is TGCAGCGTTTCTAGGACAGGGAGCACAGATACGCAGTATTTT. Its translation is CSVSRTGSTDTQYF.

This clonotype was counted many times. The rearrangement links TRBV20-1 to TRBJ1-1, with D hard to call. The CDR3 is 12 residues long. Germline lookup yields CDR1 DFQATT and CDR2 SNEGSKA (reference sequence). Trimming took off 0 bases at V and 3 bases at J, with 5 bases between the two ends. CDR3 amino acids: CSARDLDTEAFF. Written as DNA, the CDR3 is TGCAGTGCTAGAGATCTAGACACTGAAGCTTTCTTT.

This clonotype has at least ten counts. This chain links TRBV29-1 with TRBJ1-3, with D possibly matching TRBD1 (5 bases). Trimming took 6 bases from V and 8 from J, leaving 14 bases between them. CDR3 length: 12 residues. CDR1 SQVTM and CDR2 ANQGSEA come from the germline V gene. CDR3 nucleotide sequence: TGCAGCGTGCTCACGGGACCGGACACCATATATTTT. This translates into CSVLTGPDTIYF.

The sample holds a few counts of this clonotype. The rearrangement uses TRBV29-1 and TRBJ2-2; TRBD2 is a possible D gene (5 bases). The CDR3 sequence is 15 residues long. Germline V lookup: CDR1 SQVTM, CDR2 ANQGSEA. Trimming pared 1 base from V and 2 bases from J, leaving 11 bases between. CDR3 sequence reads: CSVEVSRTNTGELFF. The CDR3 bases are TGCAGCGTTGAAGTGTCCAGGACTAACACCGGGGAGCTGTTTTTT.

This clonotype appeared many times. The J gene is TRBJ1-6, the V gene TRBV20-1, with D tentatively TRBD1 (6 bases). V gave up 0 bases and J gave up 10 bases, with 13 bases separating them. The CDR3 contains 14 residues. Per the germline V gene, CDR1 is DFQATT and CDR2 is SNEGSKA (reference sequence). This CDR3 is CSARDWQGRSPLHF. CDR3 coding DNA: TGCAGTGCTAGAGATTGGCAGGGGAGATCACCCCTCCACTTT.

This sequence joins TRBV10-3 and TRBJ1-2; D is unresolved. With 0 bases removed from V and 0 bases from J, the gap between germline ends came to 11 bases. The CDR3 sequence is 16 residues long. The V gene's germline CDR1 is ENHRY and CDR2 SYGVKD. The CDR3 loop reads CAISESNREANYGYTF. CDR3 DNA: TGTGCCATCAGTGAGTCGAATAGGGAAGCTAACTATGGCTACACCTTC.

This clonotype came up a few times. DNA for the CDR3: TGTGCCAGCAAAAGGGACAGACCTAACTATGGCTACACCTTC. It codes for CASKRDRPNYGYTF. The chain carries TRBV6-8 and TRBJ1-2; 7 bases fit TRBD1. The CDR3 covers 14 residues. The trim removed 7 bases at V and 0 bases at J, leaving 5 bases unmatched. Germline lookup yields CDR1 MNHGY and CDR2 SAAAGT.

This clonotype showed up many times. This chain connects TRBV12-3 or TRBV12-4 to TRBJ1-1; TRBD1 is a possible D gene (5 bases). V dropped 6 bases and J dropped 5 bases, with 13 bases sitting between them. This CDR3 contains 13 residues. The CDR3 nucleotides are TGTGCCAGCAGATCAGGGTTTGGGACTGAAGCTTTCTTT. It specifies CASRSGFGTEAFF.

This clonotype was detected ten times or more. This chain uses TRBV20-1 with TRBJ1-5; 7 nucleotides agree with TRBD1. Trimming at V came to 6 bases and at J to 2 bases, leaving 10 bases not matched to a gene. CDR3 size: 15 residues. The germline V gene encodes CDR1 DFQATT and CDR2 SNEGSKA (reference sequence). CDR3 region: CSAQYRGKGNQPQHF. CDR3 DNA sequence: TGCAGTGCGCAATACAGGGGTAAGGGCAATCAGCCCCAGCATTTT.

This chain connects TRBV20-1 to TRBJ2-1; either TRBD1 or TRBD2 may fit D (5 bases each). The CDR3 contains 14 residues. The germline V gene encodes CDR1 DFQATT and CDR2 SNEGSKA (reference sequence). The V and J ends lost 1 base and 3 bases respectively, with 10 bases between them. Here the CDR3 DNA reads TGCAGTGCTAGAGGACAGCGGATCTACAATGAGCAGTTCTTC. Encoded protein: CSARGQRIYNEQFF.